This T cell receptor beta chain comes out of a study of blood T cell repertoires in COVID-19. Libraries were prepared by immunoSEQ multiplex PCR; TCRdb keeps only in-frame clonotypes and omits some of them. The sample lists roughly 44,000 clones; approximately 90% were seen once. The CDR3 is 16 amino acids. V lost 3 bases to trimming and J lost 9 bases; unmatched junction nucleotides: 13. The germline gives CDR1 KGHSH, CDR2 LQKENI. The V and J genes are TRBV18 and TRBJ2-2; 7 bases agree with TRBD1. The sequencing input was peripheral blood. The sequence came from a man older than 75 with acute or convalescent COVID-19. The CDR3 sequence: CASSPASGTEHRELFF. The CDR3 coding sequence is TGTGCCAGCTCACCGGCCTCCGGGACAGAGCACCGGGAGCTGTTTTTT.